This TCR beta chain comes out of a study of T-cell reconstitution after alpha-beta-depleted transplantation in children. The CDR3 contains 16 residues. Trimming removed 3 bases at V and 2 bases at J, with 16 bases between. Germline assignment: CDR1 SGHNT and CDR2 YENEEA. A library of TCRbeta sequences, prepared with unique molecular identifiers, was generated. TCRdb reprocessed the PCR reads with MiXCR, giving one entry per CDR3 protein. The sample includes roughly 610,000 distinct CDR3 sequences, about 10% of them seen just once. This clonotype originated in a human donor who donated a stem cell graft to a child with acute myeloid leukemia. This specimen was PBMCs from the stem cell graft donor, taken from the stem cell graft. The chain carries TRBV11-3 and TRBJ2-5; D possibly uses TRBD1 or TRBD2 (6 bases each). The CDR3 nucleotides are TGTGCCAGCAGCTTTACCGGGACTCAGGGGCAAGAGACCCAGTACTTC. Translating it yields CASSFTGTQGQETQYF. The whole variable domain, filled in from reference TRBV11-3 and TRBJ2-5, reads EAGVVQSPRYKIIEKKQPVAFWCNPISGHNTLYWYLQNLGQGPELLIRYENEEAVDDSQLPKDRFSAERLKGVDSTLKIQPAELGDSAVYLCASSFTGTQGQETQYFGPGTRLLVL.